The sequence of this T cell receptor beta chain was determined in a study of persistence of HIV-infected CD4 T cells. The CDR3 length is 17 residues. The germline CDR1 and CDR2 sequences are SGHTA and FQGNSA. V gave up 5 bases and J gave up 3 bases; unmatched junction bases: 10. The libraries were made with immunoSEQ version 4 in survey mode. Measured with immunoSEQ multiplex PCR; TCRdb has only the in-frame clones, and not every one. The repertoire holds tens of thousands of clones, with around 90% as singletons. This nonspecific control used anti-CD3/anti-CD28 bead stimulation of CD4+ T cells. CD4+ T cells upregulating both CD40 ligand and CD69 were sorted as responding cells. To note about this clone: The antigen is unknown.

The chain uses TRBV7-2 and TRBJ2-1; 10 bases are a match to TRBD2. This receptor was obtained from an adult woman with HIV who was CMV-seropositive. Sample: CD4+ T cells sorted from PBMCs after approximately 19-hour stimulation, taken from a patient who received antiretroviral therapy. DNA of the CDR3: TGTGCCAGCAGCCTCGCGCTAGCGGGGGCCTACTACAATGAGCAGTTCTTC. As protein: CASSLALAGAYYNEQFF.